The clone carrying this T cell receptor (beta chain) was detected once. This record comes from a study of blood T cell repertoires in COVID-19. Study overall: COVID-19 samples collected from the United States, Italy and Spain covered acute and convalescent phases. In each case, the material was cDNA or gDNA derived from T cells, B-cell-depleted T cells, or PBMCs.

The junction had 3 bases not matched to a gene; V was cut back by 6 bases and J by 7 bases. The CDR3 contains 11 residues. CDR1 is LGHNT and CDR2 is FRNRAP in the germline V gene. Cohort assignment relied on participant-reported clinical history. Recovered participants had two consecutive negative NP/OP PCR tests, healthcare professional clearance, or symptom resolution. Clones were read by immunoSEQ multiplex PCR, and TCRdb kept only the in-frame ones, dropping some. The repertoire holds some 390,000 clones, with 75% to 90% as singletons. Sequenced material: PBMCs or T cells enriched from blood (not recorded which). The TCR sequence derives from a man under 40 who had recovered from COVID-19. The chain has TRBV12-5 and TRBJ2-7; the match to TRBD2 covers 7 bases. CDR3 in amino acids: CASGRGLEQYF. CDR3 bases: TGTGCTAGTGGCCGGGGACTAGAGCAGTACTTC.